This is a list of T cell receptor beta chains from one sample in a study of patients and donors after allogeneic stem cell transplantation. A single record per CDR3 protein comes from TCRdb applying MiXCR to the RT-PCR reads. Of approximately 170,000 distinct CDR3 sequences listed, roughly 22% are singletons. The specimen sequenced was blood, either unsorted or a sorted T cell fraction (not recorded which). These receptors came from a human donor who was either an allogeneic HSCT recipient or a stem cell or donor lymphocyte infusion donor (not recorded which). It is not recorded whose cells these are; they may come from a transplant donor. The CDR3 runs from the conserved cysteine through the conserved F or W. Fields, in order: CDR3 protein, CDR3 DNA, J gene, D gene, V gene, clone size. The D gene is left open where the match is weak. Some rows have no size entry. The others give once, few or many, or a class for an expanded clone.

CDR3 protein: CAISEGPTDTQYF
CDR3 DNA: TGTGCCATCAGTGAAGGCCCCACAGATACGCAGTATTTT
J gene: TRBJ2-3
D gene: NA
V gene: TRBV10-3
clone size: few

CDR3 protein: CSATESMNTEAFF
CDR3 DNA: TGCAGTGCTACGGAAAGTATGAACACTGAAGCTTTCTTT
J gene: TRBJ1-1
D gene: NA
V gene: TRBV20-1
clone size: many

CDR3 protein: CASSSLTRSYNEQFF
CDR3 DNA: TGTGCCAGTAGTTCCTTGACACGCTCCTACAATGAGCAGTTCTTC
J gene: TRBJ2-1
D gene: NA
V gene: TRBV19
clone size: NA

CDR3 protein: CASSQRRVGEQYF
CDR3 DNA: TGTGCCAGCAGCCAGAGGCGAGTGGGCGAGCAGTACTTC
J gene: TRBJ2-7
D gene: NA
V gene: TRBV3-1
clone size: NA

CDR3 protein: CSARGWTGVNTGELFF
CDR3 DNA: TGCAGTGCTAGAGGATGGACAGGGGTGAACACCGGGGAGCTGTTTTTT
J gene: TRBJ2-2
D gene: TRBD1
V gene: TRBV20-1
clone size: once

CDR3 protein: CASSPPSTGLGRQFF
CDR3 DNA: TGTGCCAGCAGCCCCCCGAGTACAGGATTGGGACGGCAGTTCTTC
J gene: TRBJ2-1
D gene: NA
V gene: TRBV7-9
clone size: few

CDR3 protein: CASSLDGQGGYEQYF
CDR3 DNA: TGCGCCAGCAGCTTGGATGGACAGGGGGGATACGAGCAGTACTTC
J gene: TRBJ2-7
D gene: TRBD1
V gene: TRBV5-1
clone size: NA

CDR3 protein: CSAGGRRGFYEQFF
CDR3 DNA: TGCAGTGCTGGAGGACGGAGAGGGTTCTATGAGCAGTTCTTC
J gene: TRBJ2-1
D gene: NA
V gene: TRBV20-1
clone size: NA

CDR3 protein: CASSVSGGSTDTQYF
CDR3 DNA: TGTGCCAGCAGCGTAAGCGGGGGATCCACAGATACGCAGTATTTT
J gene: TRBJ2-3
D gene: TRBD2
V gene: TRBV9
clone size: few

CDR3 protein: CAISTGDRGNQPQHF
CDR3 DNA: TGTGCCATCAGTACAGGGGATAGGGGCAATCAGCCCCAGCATTTT
J gene: TRBJ1-5
D gene: TRBD1
V gene: TRBV10-3
clone size: NA

CDR3 protein: CASSPPQGQGWANTEAFF
CDR3 DNA: TGTGCCAGCAGCCCCCCCCAGGGACAGGGTTGGGCGAACACTGAAGCTTTCTTT
J gene: TRBJ1-1
D gene: TRBD1
V gene: TRBV9
clone size: many

CDR3 protein: CSARSGGYEQFF
CDR3 DNA: TGCAGTGCTAGATCAGGGGGTTATGAGCAGTTCTTC
J gene: TRBJ2-1
D gene: TRBD1
V gene: TRBV20-1
clone size: few

CDR3 protein: CASSSILAGVDNEQFF
CDR3 DNA: TGTGCCAGCAGCTCCATACTAGCGGGAGTCGACAATGAGCAGTTCTTC
J gene: TRBJ2-1
D gene: TRBD2
V gene: TRBV13
clone size: NA

CDR3 protein: CATSQPREFQETQYF
CDR3 DNA: TGTGCCACCAGCCAACCGCGGGAGTTCCAAGAGACCCAGTACTTC
J gene: TRBJ2-5
D gene: TRBD2
V gene: TRBV15
clone size: NA

CDR3 protein: CASSTREGKTQYF
CDR3 DNA: TGTGCCAGCAGTACTAGGGAGGGGAAGACGCAGTATTTT
J gene: TRBJ2-3
D gene: TRBD2
V gene: TRBV12-3/TRBV12-4
clone size: NA

CDR3 protein: CSASPGGSGNNQPQHF
CDR3 DNA: TGCAGTGCTAGTCCAGGGGGCTCGGGTAACAATCAGCCCCAGCATTTT
J gene: TRBJ1-5
D gene: TRBD1
V gene: TRBV20-1
clone size: NA

CDR3 protein: CASSIQSRSSYNEQFF
CDR3 DNA: TGTGCCAGTAGTATACAATCCAGGAGCTCCTACAATGAGCAGTTCTTC
J gene: TRBJ2-1
D gene: NA
V gene: TRBV19
clone size: few

CDR3 protein: CASSPGQGPTNYGYTF
CDR3 DNA: TGCGCCAGCAGCCCGGGACAGGGACCCACTAACTATGGCTACACCTTC
J gene: TRBJ1-2
D gene: TRBD1
V gene: TRBV5-1
clone size: few

CDR3 protein: CASSPPDGMNTEAFF
CDR3 DNA: TGTGCCAGCAGCCCGCCCGACGGCATGAACACTGAAGCTTTCTTT
J gene: TRBJ1-1
D gene: NA
V gene: TRBV11-1
clone size: NA

CDR3 protein: CASSLEGTPSTDTQYF
CDR3 DNA: TGTGCCAGCAGCTTAGAGGGGACCCCTAGCACAGATACGCAGTATTTT
J gene: TRBJ2-3
D gene: NA
V gene: TRBV7-8
clone size: NA

CDR3 protein: CSAPPAGDNQPQHF
CDR3 DNA: TGCAGTGCCCCGCCTGCGGGGGACAATCAGCCCCAGCATTTT
J gene: TRBJ1-5
D gene: NA
V gene: TRBV20-1
clone size: NA

CDR3 protein: CASSLWAGHYGYTF
CDR3 DNA: TGTGCCAGCAGTTTGTGGGCAGGGCACTATGGCTACACCTTC
J gene: TRBJ1-2
D gene: NA
V gene: TRBV12-3/TRBV12-4
clone size: many

CDR3 protein: CASTTGINQPQHF
CDR3 DNA: TGTGCCAGCACGACAGGGATTAATCAGCCCCAGCATTTT
J gene: TRBJ1-5
D gene: TRBD1
V gene: TRBV12-3/TRBV12-4
clone size: many

CDR3 protein: CATSRVLAQNTGELFF
CDR3 DNA: TGTGCCACCAGCAGAGTCCTTGCTCAGAACACCGGGGAGCTGTTTTTT
J gene: TRBJ2-2
D gene: NA
V gene: TRBV15
clone size: once

CDR3 protein: CASGPSGNQPQHF
CDR3 DNA: TGTGCCAGCGGTCCCTCAGGGAATCAGCCCCAGCATTTT
J gene: TRBJ1-5
D gene: NA
V gene: TRBV2
clone size: few

CDR3 protein: CASSPQEGPTYGYTF
CDR3 DNA: TGTGCCAGCAGTCCCCAGGAGGGTCCAACATATGGCTACACCTTC
J gene: TRBJ1-2
D gene: NA
V gene: TRBV6-5
clone size: NA

CDR3 protein: CASRLAGEETQYF
CDR3 DNA: TGCGCCAGCAGATTAGCGGGAGAGGAGACCCAGTACTTC
J gene: TRBJ2-5
D gene: TRBD2
V gene: TRBV5-1
clone size: NA

CDR3 protein: CASSFNVQETQYF
CDR3 DNA: TGTGCCAGCAGCTTTAACGTTCAAGAGACCCAGTACTTC
J gene: TRBJ2-5
D gene: NA
V gene: TRBV7-3
clone size: NA

CDR3 protein: CASSRQGGDEAFF
CDR3 DNA: TGTGCCAGCAGCAGGCAAGGTGGTGACGAAGCTTTCTTT
J gene: TRBJ1-1
D gene: NA
V gene: TRBV7-9
clone size: few

CDR3 protein: CASSLLVPGGRPESYGYTF
CDR3 DNA: TGTGCCAGCAGCTTATTGGTACCAGGGGGCAGACCCGAGAGTTATGGCTACACCTTC
J gene: TRBJ1-2
D gene: TRBD1
V gene: TRBV7-8
clone size: NA

CDR3 protein: CASSLILNYEQYF
CDR3 DNA: TGTGCCAGCAGTTTAATCCTGAACTACGAGCAGTACTTC
J gene: TRBJ2-7
D gene: NA
V gene: TRBV12-3/TRBV12-4
clone size: NA

CDR3 protein: CASSQDGRGWTEAFF
CDR3 DNA: TGCGCCAGCAGCCAAGACGGGAGGGGATGGACTGAAGCTTTCTTT
J gene: TRBJ1-1
D gene: NA
V gene: TRBV4-1
clone size: NA

CDR3 protein: CASSSITGAGYTF
CDR3 DNA: TGTGCCAGCAGTTCGATTACAGGGGCTGGCTACACCTTC
J gene: TRBJ1-2
D gene: TRBD1
V gene: TRBV12-3/TRBV12-4
clone size: NA

CDR3 protein: CASSPLAGGPLETQYF
CDR3 DNA: TGTGCCAGCAGCCCACTAGCGGGGGGCCCCCTAGAGACCCAGTACTTC
J gene: TRBJ2-5
D gene: TRBD2
V gene: TRBV4-2
clone size: NA